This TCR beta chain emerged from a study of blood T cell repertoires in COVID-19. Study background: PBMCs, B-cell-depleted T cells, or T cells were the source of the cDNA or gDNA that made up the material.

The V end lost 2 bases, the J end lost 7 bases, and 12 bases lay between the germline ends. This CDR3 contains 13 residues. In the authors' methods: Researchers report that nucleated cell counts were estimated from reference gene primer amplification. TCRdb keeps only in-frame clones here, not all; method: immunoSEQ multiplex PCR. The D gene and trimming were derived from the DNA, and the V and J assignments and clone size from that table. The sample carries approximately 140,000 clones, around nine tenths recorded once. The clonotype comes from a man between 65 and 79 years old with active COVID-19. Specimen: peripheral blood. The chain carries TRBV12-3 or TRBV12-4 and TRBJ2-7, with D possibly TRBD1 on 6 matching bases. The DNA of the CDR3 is TGTGCCAGCAGTTTAAACAGGGTAAAGGAGCAGTACTTC. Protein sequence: CASSLNRVKEQYF.